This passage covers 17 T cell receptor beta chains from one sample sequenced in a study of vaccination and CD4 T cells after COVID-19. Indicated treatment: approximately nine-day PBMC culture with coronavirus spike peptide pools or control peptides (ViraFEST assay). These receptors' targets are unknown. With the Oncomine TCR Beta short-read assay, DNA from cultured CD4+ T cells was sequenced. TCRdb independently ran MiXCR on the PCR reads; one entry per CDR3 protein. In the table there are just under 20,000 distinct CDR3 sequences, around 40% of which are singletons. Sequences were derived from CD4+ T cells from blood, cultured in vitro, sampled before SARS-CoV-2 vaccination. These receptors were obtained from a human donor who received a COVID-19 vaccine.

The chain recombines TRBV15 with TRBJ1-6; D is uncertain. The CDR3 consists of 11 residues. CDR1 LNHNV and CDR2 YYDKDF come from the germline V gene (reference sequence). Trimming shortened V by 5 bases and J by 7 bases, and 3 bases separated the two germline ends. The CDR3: CATSLNSPLHF. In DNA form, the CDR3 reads TGTGCCACCAGCCTCAATTCACCCCTCCACTTT.

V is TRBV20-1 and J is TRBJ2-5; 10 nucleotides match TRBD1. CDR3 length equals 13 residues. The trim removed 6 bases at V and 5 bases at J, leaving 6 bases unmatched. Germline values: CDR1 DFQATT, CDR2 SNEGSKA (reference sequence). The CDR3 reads CSANGQGGETQYF. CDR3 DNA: TGCAGTGCCAATGGACAGGGGGGCGAGACCCAGTACTTC.

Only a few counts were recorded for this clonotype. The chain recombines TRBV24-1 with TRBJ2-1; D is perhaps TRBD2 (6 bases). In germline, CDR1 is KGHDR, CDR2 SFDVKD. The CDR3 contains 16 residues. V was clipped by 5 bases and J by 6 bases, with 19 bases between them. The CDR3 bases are TGTGCCACCAGTGTGGGGGGATCCGGGACCGTCAATGAGCAGTTCTTC. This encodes CATSVGGSGTVNEQFF.

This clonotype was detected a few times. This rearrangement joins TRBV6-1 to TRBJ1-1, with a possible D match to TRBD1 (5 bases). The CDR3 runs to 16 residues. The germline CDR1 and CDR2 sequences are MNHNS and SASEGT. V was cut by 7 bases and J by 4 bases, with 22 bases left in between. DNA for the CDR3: TGTGCCAGCACCTTCGACAGAGCGGACGTTGGCACTGAAGCTTTCTTT. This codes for CASTFDRADVGTEAFF.

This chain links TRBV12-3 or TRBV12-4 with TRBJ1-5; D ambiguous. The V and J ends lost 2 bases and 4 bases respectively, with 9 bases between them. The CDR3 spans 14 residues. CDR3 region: CASSLMAVNQPQHF. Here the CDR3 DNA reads TGTGCCAGCAGTTTAATGGCAGTTAATCAGCCCCAGCATTTT.

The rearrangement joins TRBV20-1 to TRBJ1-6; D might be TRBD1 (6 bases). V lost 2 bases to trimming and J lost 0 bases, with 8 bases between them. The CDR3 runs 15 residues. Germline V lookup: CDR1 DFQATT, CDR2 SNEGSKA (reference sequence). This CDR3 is CSARTGPSYNSPLHF. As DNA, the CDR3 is TGCAGTGCTAGAACAGGGCCCTCCTATAATTCACCCCTCCACTTT.

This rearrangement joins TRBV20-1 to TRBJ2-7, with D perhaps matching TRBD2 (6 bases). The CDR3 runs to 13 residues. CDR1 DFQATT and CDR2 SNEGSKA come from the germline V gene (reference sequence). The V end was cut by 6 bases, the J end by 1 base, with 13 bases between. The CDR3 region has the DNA TGCAGTGCCGGAACGGGGGTTTCCTACGAGCAGTACTTC. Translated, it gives CSAGTGVSYEQYF.

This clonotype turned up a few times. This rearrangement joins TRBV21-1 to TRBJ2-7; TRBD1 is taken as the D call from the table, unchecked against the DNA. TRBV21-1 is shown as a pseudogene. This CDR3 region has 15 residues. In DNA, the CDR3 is TGTGCCAGCAGCTCCCGATTGGACAGGCCCTACGAGCAGTACTTC. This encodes CASSSRLDRPYEQYF.

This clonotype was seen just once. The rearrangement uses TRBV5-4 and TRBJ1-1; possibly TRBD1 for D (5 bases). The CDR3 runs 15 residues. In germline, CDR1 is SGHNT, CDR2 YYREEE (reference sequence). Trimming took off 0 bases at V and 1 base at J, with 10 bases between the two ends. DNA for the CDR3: TGTGCCAGCAGCTTGGATCCGGGGCCGAACACTGAAGCTTTCTTT. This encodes CASSLDPGPNTEAFF.

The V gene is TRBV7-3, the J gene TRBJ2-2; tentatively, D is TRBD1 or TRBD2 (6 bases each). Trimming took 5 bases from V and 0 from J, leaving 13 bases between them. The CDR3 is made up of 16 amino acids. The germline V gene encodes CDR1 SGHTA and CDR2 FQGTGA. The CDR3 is CASSKGGLTNTGELFF. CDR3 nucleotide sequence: TGTGCCAGCAGCAAAGGGGGGCTGACGAACACCGGGGAGCTGTTTTTT.

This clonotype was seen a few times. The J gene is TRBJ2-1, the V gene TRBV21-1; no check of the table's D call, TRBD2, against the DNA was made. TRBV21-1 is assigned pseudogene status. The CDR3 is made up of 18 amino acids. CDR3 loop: CASSSGTSDMLTYNEQFF. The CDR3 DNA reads TGTGCCAGCAGCAGCGGGACTAGCGATATGTTAACCTACAATGAGCAGTTCTTC.

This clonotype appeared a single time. CDR3 amino acids: CASSESLGNTIYF. Written as DNA, the CDR3 is TGTGCCAGCAGTGAATCCTTAGGAAACACCATATATTTT. The rearrangement links TRBV6-1 to TRBJ1-3; D ambiguous. The V gene lost 2 bases and the J gene lost 4 bases, with 6 bases spanning the gap. The germline V gene encodes CDR1 MNHNS and CDR2 SASEGT. This CDR3 comprises 13 residues.

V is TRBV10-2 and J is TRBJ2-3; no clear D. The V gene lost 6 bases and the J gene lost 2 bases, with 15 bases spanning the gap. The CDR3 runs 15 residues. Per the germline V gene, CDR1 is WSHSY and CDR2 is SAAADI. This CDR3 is CASSPSGEYTDTQYF. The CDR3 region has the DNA TGCGCCAGCAGCCCGTCCGGCGAGTACACAGATACGCAGTATTTT.

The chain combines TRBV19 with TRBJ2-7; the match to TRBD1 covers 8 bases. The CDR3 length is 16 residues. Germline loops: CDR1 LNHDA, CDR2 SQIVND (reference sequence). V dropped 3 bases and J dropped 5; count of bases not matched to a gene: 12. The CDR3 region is CASSISQGELSNEQYF. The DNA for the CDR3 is TGTGCCAGTAGTATTTCACAGGGGGAGTTGTCCAACGAGCAGTACTTC. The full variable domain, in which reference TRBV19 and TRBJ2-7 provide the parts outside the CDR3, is DGGITQSPKYLFRKEGQNVTLSCEQNLNHDAMYWYRQDPGQGLRLIYYSQIVNDFQKGDIAEGYSVSREKKESFPLTVTSAQKNPTAFYLCASSISQGELSNEQYFGPGTRLTVT.

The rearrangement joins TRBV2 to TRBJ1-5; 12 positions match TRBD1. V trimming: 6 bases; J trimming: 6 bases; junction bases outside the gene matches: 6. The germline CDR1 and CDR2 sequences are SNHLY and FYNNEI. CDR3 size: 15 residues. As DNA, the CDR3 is TGTGCCAGCAGGTCGGGACAGGGGGCAGGTCAGCCCCAGCATTTT. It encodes CASRSGQGAGQPQHF.

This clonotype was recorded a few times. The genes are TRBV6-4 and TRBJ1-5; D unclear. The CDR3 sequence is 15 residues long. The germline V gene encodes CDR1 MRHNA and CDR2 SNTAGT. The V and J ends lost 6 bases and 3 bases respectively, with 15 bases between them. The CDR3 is CASSARAGFNQPQHF. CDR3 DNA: TGTGCCAGCAGCGCGCGCGCGGGCTTCAATCAGCCCCAGCATTTT.

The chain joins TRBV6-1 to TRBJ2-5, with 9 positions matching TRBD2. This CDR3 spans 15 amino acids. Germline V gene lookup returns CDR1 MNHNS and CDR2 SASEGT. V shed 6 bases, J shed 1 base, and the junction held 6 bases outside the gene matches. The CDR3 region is CASRSGGGGQETQYF. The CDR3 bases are TGTGCCAGCAGAAGTGGCGGGGGGGGCCAAGAGACCCAGTACTTC.